These 30 T cell receptor beta chains came from one sample sequenced in a study of cytotoxic CD8 clonotypes in ibrutinib-treated CLL. Profiled with immunoSEQ multiplex PCR; TCRdb holds only in-frame clones, not every one. The sample consists of 130,000 or so clones, roughly 84% of them appearing once. This specimen consisted of PBMCs, obtained after 24 months of ibrutinib treatment. The receptors were sampled from a human donor with chronic lymphocytic leukemia.

The chain employs TRBV30 and TRBJ1-2, with D hard to call. The V and J ends lost 4 bases and 8 bases respectively, with 11 bases between them. CDR3 length: 11 residues. CDR1 and CDR2 from the germline V gene are GTSNPN and SVGIG (reference sequence). CDR3: CAWIVGRGYTF. DNA of the CDR3: TGTGCCTGGATCGTAGGCAGGGGCTACACCTTC.

The chain has TRBV6-1 and TRBJ2-5, with 11 bases identical to TRBD2. J gave up 5 bases and V 6 bases, and 8 bases lay outside the gene matches. The CDR3 is made up of 15 amino acids. Per the germline V gene, CDR1 is MNHNS and CDR2 is SASEGT. The CDR3 DNA follows: TGTGCCAGCAGCCCGTTGGCTAGCGGGGGGGAGACCCAGTACTTC. This gives the protein CASSPLASGGETQYF.

The chain has TRBV15 and TRBJ2-7; 7 bases line up with TRBD2. The CDR3 totals 15 residues. V shed 5 bases, J shed 0 bases, and the junction held 7 bases outside the gene matches. The germline gives CDR1 LNHNV, CDR2 YYDKDF (reference sequence). CDR3 DNA: TGTGCCACCAGCCCTCAGGGAGGGGTCTCCTACGAGCAGTACTTC. The encoded protein is CATSPQGGVSYEQYF.

The chain is built from TRBV19 and TRBJ1-6; D gene uncertain. The CDR3 loop spans 13 amino acids. With 4 bases removed from V and 3 bases from J, the gap between germline ends came to 4 bases. Per germline, CDR1 LNHDA and CDR2 SQIVND (reference sequence). The chain's CDR3 is CASSNGYNSPLHF. The CDR3 DNA is TGTGCCAGTAGTAACGGCTATAATTCACCCCTCCACTTT.

The chain joins TRBV6-5 to TRBJ1-2, with D perhaps TRBD1 (6 bases). CDR3 size: 14 residues. The V end was cut by 8 bases, the J end by 8 bases, with 21 bases between. Germline CDR1 reads MNHEY; CDR2 reads SVGAGI. CDR3 DNA: TGTGCCAGCTCTTCCCACGACAGGCTGGGCGGCTACACCTTC. Translating it yields CASSSHDRLGGYTF.

This chain links TRBV27 with TRBJ2-5; no firm D call. CDR3 length: 13 residues. The V gene lost 6 bases and the J gene lost 0 bases, with 8 bases spanning the gap. The germline gives CDR1 MNHEY, CDR2 SMNVEV (reference sequence). In DNA, the CDR3 is TGTGCCAGCAGAACGGCTTACCAAGAGACCCAGTACTTC. Protein: CASRTAYQETQYF.

The rearrangement joins TRBV28 to TRBJ2-5; D perhaps matches TRBD1 (6 bases). This CDR3 spans 14 amino acids. Trimming left V 2 bases short and J 5 bases short, with 12 bases between. Germline CDR1 reads MDHEN; CDR2 reads SYDVKM. CDR3 sequence (DNA): TGTGCCAGCAGTTTAAGGGGGACGGGCGAGACCCAGTACTTC. Translating gives CASSLRGTGETQYF.

The chain links TRBV4-2 to TRBJ2-3; 8 positions agree with TRBD2. The V segment lost 0 bases and the J segment 3 bases; nucleotides outside the gene matches: 5. CDR1 LGHNA and CDR2 YNFKEQ come from the germline V gene. There are 16 residues in the CDR3. The CDR3 DNA follows: TGTGCCAGCAGCCAAGACCGGGGGGGCGGGACAGATACGCAGTATTTT. This gives the protein CASSQDRGGGTDTQYF.

The chain employs TRBV19 and TRBJ2-5, with 7 nucleotides matching TRBD1. J gave up 5 bases and V 4 bases, and 7 bases lay outside the gene matches. Germline values: CDR1 LNHDA, CDR2 SQIVND (reference sequence). The CDR3 runs 14 residues. The CDR3 DNA follows: TGTGCCAGTAGTAAAGACAGGGCGGGCGAGACCCAGTACTTC. Protein product: CASSKDRAGETQYF.

This clone was observed a handful of times. The chain combines TRBV10-3 with TRBJ2-7, with a weak D call TRBD2 (5 bases). Trimming stripped 1 base from V and 7 bases from J, with 8 bases between. CDR1 is ENHRY and CDR2 is SYGVKD in the germline V gene. The length of the CDR3 is 12 residues. The CDR3 DNA is TGTGCCATCAGTGAGTTTACGGGGGAGCAGTACTTC. Its protein is CAISEFTGEQYF.

V is TRBV28 and J is TRBJ2-3; TRBD2 is a possible D gene (5 bases). V was cut by 7 bases and J by 2 bases, with 10 bases left in between. The CDR3 extends over 13 amino acids. From germline, CDR1 is MDHEN and CDR2 SYDVKM. As DNA, the CDR3 is TGTGCCAGCACCCTGACTATCACAGATACGCAGTATTTT. Translation gives CASTLTITDTQYF.

The rearrangement joins TRBV28 to TRBJ2-7; a weak D match, TRBD2 (7 bases). The ends were cut back, 8 bases at V and 3 bases at J, with 14 bases in the middle. Per germline, CDR1 MDHEN and CDR2 SYDVKM. This CDR3 contains 13 residues. For the CDR3, the DNA is TGTGCCAGCGGGGGGGGCTTCCGCTACGAGCAGTACTTC. Its protein product is CASGGGFRYEQYF.

This chain connects TRBV11-2 to TRBJ2-7; TRBD1 agrees at 10 bases. Germline V gives CDR1 SGHAT, CDR2 FQNNGV. The CDR3 is 15 amino acids. The junction had 8 bases not matched to a gene; V was cut back by 5 bases and J by 4 bases. The CDR3 reads CASSVGTGVGYEQYF. The CDR3 coding sequence is TGTGCCAGCAGCGTGGGGACAGGGGTGGGGTACGAGCAGTACTTC.

V is TRBV30 and J is TRBJ1-5; D might be TRBD1 (5 bases). Germline lookup yields CDR1 GTSNPN and CDR2 SVGIG (reference sequence). The V gene lost 4 bases and the J gene lost 1 base, with 8 bases spanning the gap. The CDR3 sequence is 13 residues long. The CDR3 loop is CAWNRDSNQPQHF. CDR3 sequence (DNA): TGTGCCTGGAACCGGGACAGCAATCAGCCCCAGCATTTT. Together with reference TRBV30 and TRBJ1-5, the CDR3 gives the full variable domain: SQTIHQWPATLVQPVGSPLSLECTVEGTSNPNLYWYRQAAGRGLQLLFYSVGIGQISSEVPQNLSASRPQDRQFILSSKKLLLSDSGFYLCAWNRDSNQPQHFGDGTRLSIL.

V usage is TRBV14 and J usage is TRBJ2-3, with D uncertain. CDR3 length: 13 residues. Trimming stripped 5 bases from V and 2 bases from J, with 8 bases between. CDR1 is SGHDN, CDR2 FVKESK, per germline. CDR3 residues: CASSAYNTDTQYF. The CDR3 coding sequence is TGTGCCAGCAGCGCCTATAACACAGATACGCAGTATTTT.

J is TRBJ1-1 and V is TRBV13; D call uncertain. Germline loops: CDR1 PRHDT, CDR2 FYEKMQ (reference sequence). V lost 5 bases and J 0 bases, leaving 16 bases between the germline ends. The CDR3 has 16 amino acids. The CDR3 sequence is CASSPGPTPMNTEAFF. DNA of the CDR3: TGTGCCAGCAGCCCCGGGCCGACGCCTATGAACACTGAAGCTTTCTTT.

The chain carries TRBV4-3 and TRBJ1-3; D call uncertain. This CDR3 spans 15 amino acids. Germline assignment: CDR1 LGHNA and CDR2 YSLEER. The V and J ends lost 1 base and 4 bases respectively, with 11 bases between them. The CDR3 nucleotides read TGCGCCAGCAGCCAAGGGGGAGGGAGAGGAAACACCATATATTTT. This codes for CASSQGGGRGNTIYF.

This clone was seen a handful of times. The junction departs from the called germline gene at one end, perhaps through a read error. This chain links TRBV7-9 with TRBJ1-2; tentative D call: TRBD1 (5 bases). CDR1 is SEHNR, CDR2 FQNEAQ, per germline (reference sequence). The CDR3 loop spans 12 amino acids. CDR3 bases: TGTGCCGGCAGAGGGACGCAGTATGGCTACACCTTC. As protein: CAGRGTQYGYTF.

J is TRBJ2-5 and V is TRBV9; D might be TRBD1 (5 bases). This CDR3 is built from 15 residues. V was cut by 0 bases and J by 5 bases, with 14 bases left in between. Germline V gene sequence: CDR1 SGDLS, CDR2 YYNGEE. The CDR3 region has the DNA TGTGCCAGCAGCGTAGACCCAGGGTCAGACGAGACCCAGTACTTC. Protein sequence: CASSVDPGSDETQYF.

The chain has TRBV30 and TRBJ1-6; 9 bases fit TRBD1. The germline gives CDR1 GTSNPN, CDR2 SVGIG (reference sequence). This CDR3 comprises 14 residues. Trimming removed 0 bases from V and 10 bases from J; junction bases left unmatched: 4. The CDR3 nucleotides read TGTGCCTGGAGTGTGGGACAGGGTGAATCACCCCTCCACTTT. The encoded protein is CAWSVGQGESPLHF. The full variable domain, its missing parts supplied by reference TRBV30 and TRBJ1-6, is SQTIHQWPATLVQPVGSPLSLECTVEGTSNPNLYWYRQAAGRGLQLLFYSVGIGQISSEVPQNLSASRPQDRQFILSSKKLLLSDSGFYLCAWSVGQGESPLHFGNGTRLTVT.

In this sample, this clone turned up once. V and J are TRBV11-3 and TRBJ1-3; a weak D match, TRBD1 (5 bases). CDR3 length: 15 amino acids. From germline, CDR1 is SGHNT and CDR2 YENEEA. Trimming cost V 3 bases and J 0 bases, with 9 bases left between them. As DNA, the CDR3 is TGTGCCAGCAGCTTCGGGGGGGACTCTGGAAACACCATATATTTT. Protein sequence: CASSFGGDSGNTIYF.

The chain couples TRBV9 to TRBJ1-5, with D tentatively TRBD1 (6 bases). CDR3 length equals 14 residues. Germline V gene lookup returns CDR1 SGDLS and CDR2 YYNGEE. V gave up 0 bases and J gave up 3 bases, with 7 bases separating them. The CDR3 protein is CASSVAGVNQPQHF. The CDR3 DNA sequence: TGTGCCAGCAGCGTAGCAGGGGTCAATCAGCCCCAGCATTTT.

The J gene is TRBJ2-7, the V gene TRBV10-3, with D perhaps assigned TRBD1 or TRBD2 (6 bases each). V was shortened by 0 bases and J by 3 bases, with 9 bases between the two germline ends. The CDR3 is made up of 14 amino acids. Looked up from germline, CDR1 is ENHRY and CDR2 is SYGVKD. CDR3 region: CAISESGGFYEQYF. For the CDR3, the DNA is TGTGCCATCAGTGAGTCAGGGGGGTTCTACGAGCAGTACTTC.

The CDR3 sequence is CASSSTGEQFF. The CDR3 nucleotides read TGTGCCAGCAGCTCCACGGGAGAGCAGTTCTTC. The J gene is TRBJ2-1, the V gene TRBV5-6; tentatively, D is TRBD2 (5 bases). The ends were cut back, 3 bases at V and 10 bases at J, with 8 bases in the middle. Germline-derived CDR1 and CDR2 are SGHDT and YYEEEE. The CDR3 extends over 11 amino acids.

The V call is TRBV19, the J call TRBJ1-4; 8 nucleotides line up with TRBD1. In germline, CDR1 is LNHDA, CDR2 SQIVND (reference sequence). V was pared by 5 bases and J by 7 bases, with 6 bases of the junction left unmatched. This CDR3 spans 14 amino acids. CDR3 residues: CASSPGGASEKLFF. DNA for the CDR3: TGTGCCAGTAGTCCAGGGGGCGCAAGTGAAAAACTGTTTTTT.

V and J are TRBV7-9 and TRBJ2-5; 7 bases agree with TRBD2. Germline loops: CDR1 SEHNR, CDR2 FQNEAQ (reference sequence). With 7 bases clipped from V and 4 bases from J, the junction kept 9 bases outside the gene matches. There are 14 residues in the CDR3. CDR3: CASNPGGSGETQYF. The CDR3 DNA follows: TGTGCCAGCAACCCCGGGGGGTCCGGAGAGACCCAGTACTTC.

This chain links TRBV7-9 with TRBJ1-5; 11 positions match TRBD1. Germline V gene sequence: CDR1 SEHNR, CDR2 FQNEAQ (reference sequence). CDR3 length: 17 amino acids. With 3 bases clipped from V and 0 bases from J, the junction kept 4 bases outside the gene matches. The chain's CDR3 is CASSLGQGVDSNQPQHF. CDR3 bases: TGTGCCAGCAGCTTGGGACAGGGGGTCGATAGCAATCAGCCCCAGCATTTT. Using reference TRBV7-9 and TRBJ1-5 for the parts outside the CDR3, the full variable domain is DTGVSQNPRHKITKRGQNVTFRCDPISEHNRLYWYRQTLGQGPEFLTYFQNEAQLEKSRLLSDRFSAERPKGSFSTLEIQRTEQGDSAMYLCASSLGQGVDSNQPQHFGDGTRLSIL.

This rearrangement joins TRBV7-2 to TRBJ2-3, with D uncertain. Trimming cost V 0 bases and J 2 bases, with 3 bases left between them. The CDR3 has 13 residues. Germline assignment: CDR1 SGHTA and CDR2 FQGNSA. The CDR3 loop is CASSLADTDTQYF. Here the CDR3 DNA reads TGTGCCAGCAGCTTAGCTGACACAGATACGCAGTATTTT.

This clone was detected a few times. The chain recombines TRBV7-9 with TRBJ1-6; D is perhaps TRBD1 (6 bases). Germline V gene sequence: CDR1 SEHNR, CDR2 FQNEAQ (reference sequence). Trimming stripped 1 base from V and 8 bases from J, with 12 bases between. The length of the CDR3 is 15 residues. The CDR3 DNA reads TGTGCCAGCAGCTTAGTCGGAGGGGGGGATTCACCCCTCCACTTT. This sequence encodes CASSLVGGGDSPLHF.

In its sample, this clone was seen once. The chain links TRBV27 to TRBJ1-3; the D is unclear. Germline V gene data show CDR1 as MNHEY and CDR2 as SMNVEV (reference sequence). V gave up 0 bases and J gave up 4 bases, with 7 bases separating them. This CDR3 is 14 amino acids long. Written as DNA, the CDR3 is TGTGCCAGCAGTTTATCAGGACTGGGAAACACCATATATTTT. Its translation is CASSLSGLGNTIYF.